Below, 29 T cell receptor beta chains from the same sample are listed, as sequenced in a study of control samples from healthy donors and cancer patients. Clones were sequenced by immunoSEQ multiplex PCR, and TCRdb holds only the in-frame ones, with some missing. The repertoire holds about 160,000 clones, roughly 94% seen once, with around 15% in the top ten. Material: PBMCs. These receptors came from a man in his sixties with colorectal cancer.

CDR3 loop: CASSRLLPGARETQYF. CDR3 DNA sequence: TGTGCCAGCAGTCGCCTCCTCCCGGGTGCGCGGGAGACCCAGTACTTC. V usage is TRBV28 and J usage is TRBJ2-5; D remains ambiguous. The CDR3 has 16 amino acids. Trimming took 5 bases from V and 5 from J, leaving 21 bases between them. Germline V gene sequence: CDR1 MDHEN, CDR2 SYDVKM.

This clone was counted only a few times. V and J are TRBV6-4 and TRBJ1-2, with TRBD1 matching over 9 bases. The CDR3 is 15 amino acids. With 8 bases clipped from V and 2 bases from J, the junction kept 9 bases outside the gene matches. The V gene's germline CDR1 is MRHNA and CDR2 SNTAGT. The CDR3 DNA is TGTGCCAGCGCAATGACAGGGGGTAGCAACTATGGCTACACCTTC. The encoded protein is CASAMTGGSNYGYTF.

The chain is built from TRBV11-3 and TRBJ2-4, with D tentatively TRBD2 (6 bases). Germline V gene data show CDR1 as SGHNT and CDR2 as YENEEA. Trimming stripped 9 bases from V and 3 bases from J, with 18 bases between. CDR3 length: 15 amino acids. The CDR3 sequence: CASSRGGVGKNIQYF. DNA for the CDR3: TGTGCCAGTTCCCGGGGCGGGGTAGGCAAAAACATTCAGTACTTC.

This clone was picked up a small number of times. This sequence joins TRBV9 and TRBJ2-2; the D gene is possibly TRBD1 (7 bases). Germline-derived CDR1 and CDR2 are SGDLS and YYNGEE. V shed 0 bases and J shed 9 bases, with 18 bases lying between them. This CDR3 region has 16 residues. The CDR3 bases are TGTGCCAGCAGCGTAGCTCAGGAGGGGGCCATGAGGGAGCTGTTTTTT. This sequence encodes CASSVAQEGAMRELFF. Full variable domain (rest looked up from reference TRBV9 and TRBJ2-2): DSGVTQTPKHLITATGQRVTLRCSPRSGDLSVYWYQQSLDQGLQFLIQYYNGEERAKGNILERFSAQQFPDLHSELNLSSLELGDSALYFCASSVAQEGAMRELFFGEGSRLTVL.

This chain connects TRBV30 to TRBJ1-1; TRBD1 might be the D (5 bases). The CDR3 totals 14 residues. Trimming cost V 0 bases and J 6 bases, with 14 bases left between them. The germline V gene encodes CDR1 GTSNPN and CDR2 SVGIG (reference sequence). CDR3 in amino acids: CAWSVQSGRAEAFF. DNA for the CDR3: TGTGCCTGGAGTGTTCAATCAGGGAGAGCTGAAGCTTTCTTT. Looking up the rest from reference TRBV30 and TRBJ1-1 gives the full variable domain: SQTIHQWPATLVQPVGSPLSLECTVEGTSNPNLYWYRQAAGRGLQLLFYSVGIGQISSEVPQNLSASRPQDRQFILSSKKLLLSDSGFYLCAWSVQSGRAEAFFGQGTRLTVV.

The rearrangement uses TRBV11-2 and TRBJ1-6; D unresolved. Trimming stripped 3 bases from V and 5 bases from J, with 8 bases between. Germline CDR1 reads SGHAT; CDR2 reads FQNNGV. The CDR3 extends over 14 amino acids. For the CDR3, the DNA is TGTGCCAGCAGCTTCGGTCAAAATAATTCACCCCTCCACTTT. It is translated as CASSFGQNNSPLHF.

The CDR3 region has the DNA TGTGCCAGCAGTGCCTCCGGGACAGGGGTTTCCAACTATGGCTACACCTTC. This codes for CASSASGTGVSNYGYTF. The genes are TRBV28 and TRBJ1-2; the match to TRBD1 covers 10 bases. The V gene's germline CDR1 is MDHEN and CDR2 SYDVKM. CDR3 size: 17 residues. Germline trimming cut 5 bases from V and 2 bases from J; bases unmatched to any gene: 11.

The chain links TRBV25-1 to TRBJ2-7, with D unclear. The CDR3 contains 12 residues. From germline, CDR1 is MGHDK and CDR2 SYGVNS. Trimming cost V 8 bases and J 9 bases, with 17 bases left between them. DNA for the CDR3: TGTGCCAGCTCAGAACTGCGCTCGGGGCAGTACTTC. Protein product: CASSELRSGQYF.

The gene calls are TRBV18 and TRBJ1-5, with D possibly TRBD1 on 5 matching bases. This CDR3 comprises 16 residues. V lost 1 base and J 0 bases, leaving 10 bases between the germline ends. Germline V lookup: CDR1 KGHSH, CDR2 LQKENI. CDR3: CASSPLGGSSNQPQHF. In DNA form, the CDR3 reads TGTGCCAGCTCACCACTGGGGGGGAGTAGCAATCAGCCCCAGCATTTT.

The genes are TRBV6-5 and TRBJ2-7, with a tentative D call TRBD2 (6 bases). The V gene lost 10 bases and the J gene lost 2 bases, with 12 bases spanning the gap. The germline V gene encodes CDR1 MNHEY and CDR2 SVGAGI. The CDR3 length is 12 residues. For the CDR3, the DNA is TGTGCCACCACGGGACTGACCTACGAGCAGTACTTC. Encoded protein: CATTGLTYEQYF.

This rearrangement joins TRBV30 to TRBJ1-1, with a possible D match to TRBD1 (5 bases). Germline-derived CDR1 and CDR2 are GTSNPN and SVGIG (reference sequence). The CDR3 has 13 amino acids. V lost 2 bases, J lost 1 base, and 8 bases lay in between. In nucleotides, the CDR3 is TGTGCCTGGAGTAAGGGACCGAACACTGAAGCTTTCTTT. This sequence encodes CAWSKGPNTEAFF.

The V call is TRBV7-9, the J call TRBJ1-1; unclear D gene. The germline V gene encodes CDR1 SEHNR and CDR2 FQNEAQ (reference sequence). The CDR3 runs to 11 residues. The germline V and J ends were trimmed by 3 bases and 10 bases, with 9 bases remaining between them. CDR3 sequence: CASSFPPVAFF. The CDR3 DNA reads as TGTGCCAGCAGCTTCCCCCCTGTAGCTTTCTTT.

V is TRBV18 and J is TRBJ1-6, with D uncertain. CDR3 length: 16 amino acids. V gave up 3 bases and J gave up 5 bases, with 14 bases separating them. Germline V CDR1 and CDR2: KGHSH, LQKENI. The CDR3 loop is CASSPSLGSNNSPLHF. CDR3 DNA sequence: TGTGCCAGCTCACCGTCCCTTGGCAGCAATAATTCACCCCTCCACTTT.

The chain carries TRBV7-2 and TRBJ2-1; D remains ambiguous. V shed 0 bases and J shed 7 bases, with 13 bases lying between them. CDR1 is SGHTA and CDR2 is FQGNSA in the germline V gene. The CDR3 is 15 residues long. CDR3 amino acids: CASSLAREGRNEQFF. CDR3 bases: TGTGCCAGCAGCTTAGCGCGAGAAGGCCGGAATGAGCAGTTCTTC.

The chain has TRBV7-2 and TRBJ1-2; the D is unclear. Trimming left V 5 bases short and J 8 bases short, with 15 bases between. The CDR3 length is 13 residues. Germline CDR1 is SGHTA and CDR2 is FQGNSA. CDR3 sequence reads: CASSIQESGGYTF. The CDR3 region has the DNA TGTGCCAGCAGCATTCAAGAGTCGGGCGGCTACACCTTC.

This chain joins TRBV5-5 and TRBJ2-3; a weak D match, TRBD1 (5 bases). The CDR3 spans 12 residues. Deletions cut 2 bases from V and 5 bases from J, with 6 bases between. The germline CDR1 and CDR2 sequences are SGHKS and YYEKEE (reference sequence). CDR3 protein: CASSFREDTQYF. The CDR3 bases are TGTGCCAGCAGCTTCAGGGAAGATACGCAGTATTTT.

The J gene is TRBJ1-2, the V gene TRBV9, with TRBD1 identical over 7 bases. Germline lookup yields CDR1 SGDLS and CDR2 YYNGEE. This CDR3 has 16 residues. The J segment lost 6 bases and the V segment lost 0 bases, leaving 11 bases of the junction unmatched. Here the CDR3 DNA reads TGTGCCAGCAGCGTAGAAGGGGCGGGCAGGGGGGATGGCTACACCTTC. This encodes CASSVEGAGRGDGYTF.

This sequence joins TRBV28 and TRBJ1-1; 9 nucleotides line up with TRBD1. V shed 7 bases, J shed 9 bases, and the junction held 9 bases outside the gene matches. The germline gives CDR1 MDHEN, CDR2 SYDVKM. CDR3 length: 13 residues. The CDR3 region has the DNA TGTGCCAGCACCTCCGGACAGGGGTGGAAAGCTTTCTTT. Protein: CASTSGQGWKAFF.

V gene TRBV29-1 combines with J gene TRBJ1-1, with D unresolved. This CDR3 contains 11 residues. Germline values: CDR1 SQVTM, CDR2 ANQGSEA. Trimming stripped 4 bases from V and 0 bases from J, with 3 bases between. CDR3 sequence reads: CSVGVNTEAFF. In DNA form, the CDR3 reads TGCAGCGTTGGCGTGAACACTGAAGCTTTCTTT.

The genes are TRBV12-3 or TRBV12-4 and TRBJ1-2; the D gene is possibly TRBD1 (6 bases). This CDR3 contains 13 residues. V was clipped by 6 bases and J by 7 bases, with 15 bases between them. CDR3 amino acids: CASRQAGALGYTF. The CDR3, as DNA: TGTGCCAGCAGGCAAGCGGGGGCTCTTGGCTACACCTTC.

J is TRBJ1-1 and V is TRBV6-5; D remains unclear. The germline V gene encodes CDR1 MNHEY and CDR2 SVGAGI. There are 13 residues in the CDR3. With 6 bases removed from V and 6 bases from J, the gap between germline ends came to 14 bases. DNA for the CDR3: TGTGCCAGCAGCTACCCGGCGAGCCCTGAAGCTTTCTTT. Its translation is CASSYPASPEAFF.

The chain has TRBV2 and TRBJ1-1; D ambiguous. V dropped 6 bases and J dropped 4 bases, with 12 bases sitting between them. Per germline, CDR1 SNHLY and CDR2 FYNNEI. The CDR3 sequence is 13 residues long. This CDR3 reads CASRVTEFTEAFF. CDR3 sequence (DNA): TGTGCCAGCAGAGTTACAGAGTTCACTGAAGCTTTCTTT.

The CDR3 reads CATSRDLGGYEQYF. In DNA, the CDR3 is TGTGCCACCAGCAGAGATCTAGGGGGCTACGAGCAGTACTTC. The chain joins TRBV15 to TRBJ2-7; tentatively, D is TRBD1 (6 bases). This CDR3 is 14 amino acids long. CDR1 is LNHNV and CDR2 is YYDKDF in the germline V gene (reference sequence). The germline V and J ends were trimmed by 0 bases and 3 bases, with 9 bases remaining between them.

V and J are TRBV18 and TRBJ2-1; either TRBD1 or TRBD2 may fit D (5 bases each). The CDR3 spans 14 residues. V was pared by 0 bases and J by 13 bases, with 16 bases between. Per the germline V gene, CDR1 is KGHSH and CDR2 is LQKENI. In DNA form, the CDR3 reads TGTGCCAGCTCACCACCCGCCGGGGCTGCATTTCAGTTCTTC. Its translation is CASSPPAGAAFQFF.

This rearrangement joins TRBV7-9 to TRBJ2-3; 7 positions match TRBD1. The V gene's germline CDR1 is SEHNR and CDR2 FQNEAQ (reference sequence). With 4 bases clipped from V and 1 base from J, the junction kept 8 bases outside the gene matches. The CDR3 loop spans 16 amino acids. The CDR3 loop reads CASSSLRTGGTDTQYF. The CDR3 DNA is TGTGCCAGCAGCTCCCTAAGGACAGGAGGCACAGATACGCAGTATTTT.

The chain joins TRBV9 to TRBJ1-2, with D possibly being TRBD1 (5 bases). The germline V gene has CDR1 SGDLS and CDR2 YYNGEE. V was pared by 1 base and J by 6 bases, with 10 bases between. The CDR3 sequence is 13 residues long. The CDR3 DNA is TGTGCCAGCAGCGTATCTCGGGGGGATGGCTACACCTTC. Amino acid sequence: CASSVSRGDGYTF.

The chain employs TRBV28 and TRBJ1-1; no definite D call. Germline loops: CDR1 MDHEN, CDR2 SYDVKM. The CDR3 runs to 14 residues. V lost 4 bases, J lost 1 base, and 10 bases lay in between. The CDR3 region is CASSSTWPNTEAFF. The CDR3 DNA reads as TGTGCCAGCAGTTCGACATGGCCGAACACTGAAGCTTTCTTT.

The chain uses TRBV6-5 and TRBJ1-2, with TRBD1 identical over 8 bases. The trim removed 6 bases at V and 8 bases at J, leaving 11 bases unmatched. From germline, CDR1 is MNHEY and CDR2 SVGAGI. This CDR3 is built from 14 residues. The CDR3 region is CASRLQGGRLGYTF. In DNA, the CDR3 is TGTGCCAGCAGGTTACAGGGGGGACGGTTGGGCTACACCTTC.

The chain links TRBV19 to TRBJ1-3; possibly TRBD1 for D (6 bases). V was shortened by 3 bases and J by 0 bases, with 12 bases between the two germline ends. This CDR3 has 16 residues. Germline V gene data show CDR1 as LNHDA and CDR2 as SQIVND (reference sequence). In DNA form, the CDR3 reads TGTGCCAGTAGTATGGGACAACCAGACTCTGGAAACACCATATATTTT. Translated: CASSMGQPDSGNTIYF. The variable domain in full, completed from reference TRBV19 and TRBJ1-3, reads DGGITQSPKYLFRKEGQNVTLSCEQNLNHDAMYWYRQDPGQGLRLIYYSQIVNDFQKGDIAEGYSVSREKKESFPLTVTSAQKNPTAFYLCASSMGQPDSGNTIYFGEGSWLTVV.